This T cell receptor (beta chain) was captured in a study of blood T cell repertoires in COVID-19. Sequenced by immunoSEQ multiplex PCR; TCRdb stores in-frame clones only, minus some. The profile shows some 190,000 clones, roughly 84% of them singletons. Concerning this clone: A much larger clonotype is one base distant, so this may be a read error.

The receptor was derived from a woman at least 80 years old with active or convalescent COVID-19. The material sequenced was peripheral blood.

CDR3 amino acids: CASSQGQGNQPQHF. CDR3 DNA sequence: TGTGCCAGCAGCCAGGGACAGGGCAATCAGCCCCAGCATTTT. The V call is TRBV9, the J call TRBJ1-5; the match to TRBD1 covers 8 bases. Germline trimming cut 4 bases from V and 2 bases from J; bases unmatched to any gene: 2. CDR3 length: 14 residues. The germline gives CDR1 SGDLS, CDR2 YYNGEE.